This TCR beta chain was documented in a study of OX40 agonist ivuxolimab in advanced cancers. Study background: A diagnosis of hepatocellular carcinoma, melanoma, renal cell or head and neck cancer was present in dose-escalation patients. General study points: Certain nonresponding patients likewise had low normalized T-cell clonal expansion. There were, on average, more expanded clones in CD8+ T cells than in CD4+.

V dropped 7 bases and J dropped 1 base, with 10 bases sitting between them. This CDR3 is 12 amino acids long. Germline assignment: CDR1 SQVTM and CDR2 ANQGSEA. Points on this clone: Its cognate antigen is unknown.

TCRdb keeps only in-frame clones here, not all; method: immunoSEQ multiplex PCR. Here the sample spans some 100,000 clones, 75% to 95% being singletons. Sequencing was performed on CD4+ or CD8+ T cells sorted from blood, taken in a trial of the OX40 agonist ivuxolimab. This clonotype was sampled from an adult with an advanced solid tumor such as melanoma, head and neck, liver or kidney cancer. The chain is built from TRBV29-1 and TRBJ2-5; D possibly corresponds to TRBD1 (6 bases). The chain's CDR3 is CSAGQPQETQYF. CDR3 DNA: TGCAGCGCCGGACAGCCCCAAGAGACCCAGTACTTC.